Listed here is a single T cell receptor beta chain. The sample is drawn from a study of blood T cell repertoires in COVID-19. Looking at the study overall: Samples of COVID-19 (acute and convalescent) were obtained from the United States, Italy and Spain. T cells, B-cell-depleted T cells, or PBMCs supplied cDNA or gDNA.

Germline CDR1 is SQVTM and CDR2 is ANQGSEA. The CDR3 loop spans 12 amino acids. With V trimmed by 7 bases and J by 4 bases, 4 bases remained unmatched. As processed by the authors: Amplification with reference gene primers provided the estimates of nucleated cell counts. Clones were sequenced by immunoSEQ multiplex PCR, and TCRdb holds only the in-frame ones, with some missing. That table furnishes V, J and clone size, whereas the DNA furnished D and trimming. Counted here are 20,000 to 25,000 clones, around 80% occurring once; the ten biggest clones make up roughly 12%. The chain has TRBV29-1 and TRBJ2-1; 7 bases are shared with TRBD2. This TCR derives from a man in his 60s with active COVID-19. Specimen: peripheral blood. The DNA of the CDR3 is TGCAGCGCGCGGGGAGGGTACAATGAGCAGTTCTTC. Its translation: CSARGGYNEQFF.